Included here is one T cell receptor beta chain sequence, with context. The target of this receptor is not known. No much larger clone is present one base from it, and per-base qualities are unavailable. Genomic DNA was isolated using the Qiagen DNeasy kit from unsorted PBMCs as well as from negatively selected CD4+ and CD8+ fractions. Amplification of TCR beta CDR3 regions was done by immunoSEQ multiplex PCR with primers that anneal to V and J segments. A synthetic immune receptor repertoire was used to minimize amplification bias, and any remaining bias was removed computationally after sequencing. Per the original workflow: Custom Python scripts were used to quantify repertoire diversity as the Shannon entropy index. Unsorted, CD4+ and CD8+ repertoires were analyzed separately, except for combined analyses in which CD4+ and CD8+ sequences were merged in silico. Clonal expansion was defined as a frequency increase of at least 2-fold after treatment compared with C1D1, and clones undetected at baseline were assigned a pseudocount of 0.5. Singleton clones were defined as clones with 0 or 1 copy at C1D1, and non-singleton clones were defined as clones with 2 or more copies. Clones expanded in unsorted samples were assigned a CD4+, CD8+ or unknown annotation through matching of protein sequences in sorted samples from the same patient. Wilcoxon tests were applied to paired samples to test diversity changes from C1D1 to C4D1. Here the immuneACCESS table is served through TCRdb, limited to in-frame sequences with V and J called. Missing clones are a known gap in these copies; in checked studies unresolved V genes cover under half, and the rest lacks a known reason. V and J calls and clone size come straight from that table; D and trimming were deduced from the DNA. In this sample the table shows fewer than 3,000 clones, about 61% of which occur a single time. The leading ten clones occupy 30% to 35% of the sample.

The sample belongs to a study of PD-1 blockade in classical Hodgkin lymphoma (TCRdb year 2020). About the investigation overall: Nivolumab dosing was 3 mg/kg intravenously every 2 weeks, continuing until either disease progression or unacceptable toxicity. The study used TCR beta sequencing and CyTOF to define a peripheral blood immune signature of response to PD-1 blockade in classical Hodgkin lymphoma.

The full study reports these points: Baseline TCR diversity was reported to be lower in newly diagnosed patients than in healthy donors, and even lower in relapsed/refractory patients. The study was restricted to a single clinical trial cohort, and the causes of repertoire differences, possibly disease activity or prior therapy, were left undefined. Lower diversity was observed in patients in whom nivolumab was started less than 1 year after ASCT, and these patients were excluded from later analyses so that confounding by immune reconstitution would be avoided. By C4D1, a significant rise was seen in CD4+ TCR diversity but not in CD8+ TCR diversity (p=0.0027 vs p=0.16), and the rise was most apparent among complete responders (p=0.02). Trial patients achieving complete response had baseline diversity similar to newly diagnosed patients, whereas partial responders and progressors had significantly lower diversity.

A distance of 14 bases separates the germline ends of V and J, which lose 3 bases and 2 bases respectively. The CDR3 goes from the cysteine to the phenylalanine over 15 residues. Of the read, only the CDR3 DNA is kept; its 45 bases are in frame from base 1. CDR1 and CDR2 are drawn from the germline V gene: SGDLS, YYNGEE. In the paper's terms, the time point label means: cycle 1 day 1 (C1D1), immediately before nivolumab initiation. All trial patients had relapsed after autologous stem cell transplantation, with cohorts A, B and C differing in prior brentuximab vedotin exposure. The trial cohort was composed of about 53 patients with relapsed/refractory classical Hodgkin lymphoma, for whom complete response, partial response or progressive disease was recorded as best overall response. Trial patients were treated with single-agent nivolumab in the multi-cohort phase II CheckMate 205 trial. Best overall response was determined by an independent review committee according to the 2007 International Working Group response criteria. Trial PBMCs were collected just before the start of nivolumab (C1D1) and during therapy at cycle 2 day 1 and cycle 4 day 1. After peripheral blood was drawn into 8 mL Vacutainer Cell Preparation Tubes, PBMCs were isolated by centrifugation and then cryopreserved.

The chain is made from TRBV9 and TRBJ1-2; the D gene assignment is ambiguous. Sample: peripheral blood mononuclear cells (PBMCs), taken at baseline. The receptor was isolated from a human donor with classical Hodgkin lymphoma. At the DNA level, the sequence is TGTGCCAGCAGCGAAGCCGCCGCGGGGAACTATGGCTACACCTTC. Translated, this is CASSEAAAGNYGYTF.